The source of this TCR beta chain is a study of Ad26.COV2.S vaccination and SARS-CoV-2 variants (dated by TCRdb to the early 2020s). Turning to the overall study: Donors in the vaccine arm were drawn from COV1001, a multicentre, randomized, double-blind, placebo-controlled phase I-IIa trial testing Ad26.COV2.S in healthy adults. The TCR-sequenced set comprised around 30 samples: approximately 19 Ad26.COV2.S vaccine recipients, 5 placebo recipients and 8 SARS-CoV-2 convalescent individuals. Investigators remained blinded to trial group allocation during experiments and outcome assessment. Ad26.COV2.S was administered intramuscularly at a dose of 5x10^10 or 1x10^11 viral particles, either as one shot or as two shots given 56 days apart. Trial participants were randomized into five groups of five, in which low-dose or high-dose Ad26.COV2.S was given once or twice, or placebo was given on both occasions. The specificity and breadth of SARS-CoV-2-reactive T cell receptors after Ad26.COV2.S vaccination were assessed by TCRbeta repertoire sequencing. Results and caveats for the whole study, not just this receptor: Compared with placebo recipients, Ad26.COV2.S recipients showed higher spike-specific TCR breadth (P = 0.0014). The authors noted that the TCR breadth and depth analyses may have underestimated total T cell responses. After vaccination, substantial breadth of spike-specific CD8+ and CD4+ T cell responses was reported. The study lacked the statistical power to compare responses across vaccine doses or regimens. Non-spike TCR breadth was comparable between vaccine and placebo recipients, consistent with the vaccine containing only spike.

TCRbeta CDR3 regions were sequenced with the immunoSEQ Assay. After extraction, genomic DNA underwent amplification by bias-controlled multiplex PCR, followed by high-throughput sequencing. In the authors' own workflow: Collapsing and filtering of sequences were performed to quantify the absolute abundance of each unique TCRbeta CDR3 region. Usable DNA was measured by amplifying reference genes present in all nucleated cells, and TCRbeta template counts were normalized to that usable DNA to estimate T cell fraction. Repertoire TCRs were annotated as SARS-CoV-2-specific by exact matching of V gene, CDR3 amino acid sequence and J gene to a known reactive TCR set. The reference SARS-CoV-2 TCR set was derived from MIRA and filtered for enrichment in COVID-19-positive ImmuneCODE repertoires, a step that removed public or cross-reactive TCRs. Based on the MIRA antigens, annotated TCRs were further analysed at the level of specific ORF or position within ORF. Breadth was defined as the number of annotated unique rearrangements divided by the total number of unique productive rearrangements, and depth was defined as the summed frequency of the annotated unique rearrangements. Group comparisons of TCR breadth used two-sided Wilcoxon rank-sum tests. Here the immuneACCESS table is served through TCRdb, limited to in-frame sequences with V and J called. Missing clones are a known gap in these copies; in checked studies unresolved V genes cover under half, and the rest lacks a known reason. V, J and clone size were drawn from that table, and D and trimming were deduced from the DNA. The table for this sample lists hundreds of thousands of clones; roughly nine tenths of them were counted only once. Together, the top ten hold about 1.5% of the sample.

The treatment or condition label on this specimen signifies: 19 received Ad26.COV2.S at low or high dose, single or two shots; roughly five received placebo; per-sample allocation not given. For vaccine and placebo recipients, the sequenced repertoires came from samples collected on day 63 after the first injection. Between 29 July and 7 August 2020, Cohort 1b enrolled around 25 adults aged 18-55 years at one site in Boston, USA. Ad26.COV2.S was a replication-incompetent adenovirus type 26 vector that expressed a prefusion-stabilized SARS-CoV-2 spike protein derived from the original Wuhan strain. On this clone itself: Its antigen remains unidentified. No much larger clonotype is one base removed from it; base qualities were not supplied.

Trimming at the junction amounts to 1 base on V and 11 bases on J, and the germline ends lie 14 bases apart. The CDR3 holds 13 amino acids from the cysteine to the phenylalanine. Here the CDR3 DNA is all that survives: 39 bases in frame from base 1. Here the chain combines TRBV12-3 or TRBV12-4 and TRBJ1-1, with the D gene not confidently named. The receptor was isolated from a person aged 18 to 59 who received the Ad26.COV2.S COVID-19 vaccine or a placebo. The sample in question was peripheral blood, obtained in a trial of Ad26.COV2.S vaccine versus placebo. The CDR3 reads CASSLVGQAGAFF. DNA sequence: TGTGCCAGCAGTTTAGTTGGGCAGGCCGGGGCTTTCTTT.